Presented here are 23 T cell receptor beta chains from one specimen sequenced in a study of blood T cell repertoires in COVID-19. Sequenced by immunoSEQ multiplex PCR; TCRdb stores in-frame clones only, minus some. The data contain some 280,000 clones, just under 85% of them seen just once; the ten biggest clones take up around 4.2%. The material sequenced was peripheral blood. These receptors were taken from a woman between 50 and 59 years old with active or convalescent COVID-19.

The chain couples TRBV10-3 to TRBJ2-1; 11 nucleotides align to TRBD1. Germline CDR1 reads ENHRY; CDR2 reads SYGVKD. CDR3 size: 16 residues. J gave up 5 bases and V 2 bases, and 5 bases lay outside the gene matches. CDR3 in amino acids: CAISERTGGADNEQFF. The CDR3 DNA reads as TGTGCCATCAGTGAGCGGACAGGGGGCGCGGACAATGAGCAGTTCTTC.

This clone came up a few times. The chain uses TRBV28 and TRBJ2-1, with TRBD1 matching over 8 bases. This CDR3 has 16 residues. Germline assignment: CDR1 MDHEN and CDR2 SYDVKM. V trimming: 2 bases; J trimming: 1 base; junction bases outside the gene matches: 4. The CDR3 reads CASSLPGGRSYNEQFF. CDR3 in DNA: TGTGCCAGCAGTTTACCAGGGGGCCGGTCCTACAATGAGCAGTTCTTC.

The J gene is TRBJ2-3, the V gene TRBV3-1 (or the pseudogene TRBV3-2), with unresolved D. Germline V gives CDR1 LGHDT, CDR2 YNNKEL (reference sequence). The CDR3 length is 15 residues. The V end lost 3 bases, the J end lost 1 base, and 11 bases lay between the germline ends. The DNA of the CDR3 is TGTGCCAGCAGCCAGACGAGACAACGCACAGATACGCAGTATTTT. It encodes CASSQTRQRTDTQYF.

The rearrangement uses TRBV19 and TRBJ1-6; D ambiguous. Looked up from germline, CDR1 is LNHDA and CDR2 is SQIVND (reference sequence). Trimming took 2 bases from V and 4 from J, leaving 6 bases between them. The CDR3 loop spans 14 amino acids. This CDR3 is CASSITGYNSPLHF. CDR3 coding DNA: TGTGCCAGTAGTATAACGGGGTATAATTCACCCCTCCACTTT.

The chain employs TRBV7-9 and TRBJ1-1; 7 nucleotides match TRBD1. CDR3 length: 13 residues. V shed 6 bases, J shed 3 bases, and the junction held 4 bases outside the gene matches. Germline V CDR1 and CDR2: SEHNR, FQNEAQ (reference sequence). CDR3 nucleotide sequence: TGTGCCAGCAGTCCGCAGGGGGACACTGAAGCTTTCTTT. It yields the protein CASSPQGDTEAFF.

CDR3 coding DNA: TGTGCCAGCAGCTTGTATTCAGGCAGGGGCTTTGGAAACACCATATATTTT. It encodes CASSLYSGRGFGNTIYF. This rearrangement joins TRBV5-5 to TRBJ1-3, with TRBD1 as a possible D gene (6 bases). The length of the CDR3 is 17 residues. Germline values: CDR1 SGHKS, CDR2 YYEKEE (reference sequence). The V end was cut by 1 base, the J end by 3 bases, with 17 bases between.

The V and J genes are TRBV5-1 and TRBJ1-6; D not resolved. Germline lookup yields CDR1 SGHRS and CDR2 YFSETQ. V was clipped by 1 base and J by 10 bases, with 12 bases between them. The CDR3 extends over 14 amino acids. CDR3 sequence reads: CASSLLQRGSPLHF. CDR3 DNA sequence: TGCGCCAGCAGCTTGCTGCAGAGAGGCTCACCCCTCCACTTT.

V gene TRBV11-2 combines with J gene TRBJ2-3; no reliable D call. CDR3 length equals 14 residues. Germline loops: CDR1 SGHAT, CDR2 FQNNGV. Trimming removed 7 bases from V and 2 bases from J, with 13 bases in between. CDR3 coding DNA: TGTGCCAGCACCGTAAGCGACCACACAGATACGCAGTATTTT. Its protein product is CASTVSDHTDTQYF.

This sequence joins TRBV5-1 and TRBJ1-5; D gene unclear. The ends were cut back, 2 bases at V and 1 base at J, with 7 bases in the middle. CDR3 length: 14 residues. Germline-derived CDR1 and CDR2 are SGHRS and YFSETQ. CDR3 sequence reads: CASSFGGSNQPQHF. As DNA, the CDR3 is TGCGCCAGCAGCTTTGGCGGGAGCAATCAGCCCCAGCATTTT.

The chain combines TRBV4-1 with TRBJ1-2; D call uncertain. V lost 3 bases, J lost 8 bases, and 22 bases lay in between. CDR3 length: 16 residues. The germline V gene has CDR1 MGHRA and CDR2 YSYEKL. CDR3 DNA: TGCGCCAGCAGCCACGGCGGGAAGGAATACTCGAAGGGCTACACCTTC. This gives the protein CASSHGGKEYSKGYTF.

J is TRBJ2-2 and V is TRBV3-1 (or the pseudogene TRBV3-2); 7 nucleotides agree with TRBD2. The germline gives CDR1 LGHDT, CDR2 YNNKEL (reference sequence). CDR3 size: 14 residues. After removal of 4 bases from V and 6 bases from J, the junction contained 5 bases not matched to a gene. Here the CDR3 reads CASSPYRGAGELFF. The CDR3 coding sequence is TGTGCCAGCAGCCCGTACCGGGGGGCCGGGGAGCTGTTTTTT.

V is TRBV6-5 and J is TRBJ1-2, with 7 bases matching TRBD1. The CDR3 spans 14 residues. Trimming at V came to 4 bases and at J to 8 bases, leaving 10 bases not matched to a gene. Germline V gene data show CDR1 as MNHEY and CDR2 as SVGAGI. In nucleotides, the CDR3 is TGTGCCAGCAGTTTCTCGACAGGGCTGGGAGGCTACACCTTC. This gives the protein CASSFSTGLGGYTF.

This chain uses TRBV5-1 with TRBJ2-5; D gene uncertain. Germline V CDR1 and CDR2: SGHRS, YFSETQ. Trimming cost V 4 bases and J 3 bases, with 7 bases left between them. CDR3 length: 12 amino acids. The CDR3 nucleotides are TGCGCCAGCAGCGCGCCTAAAGAGACCCAGTACTTC. This codes for CASSAPKETQYF.

The rearrangement joins TRBV14 to TRBJ2-1; a weak D match, TRBD1 (8 bases). The CDR3 contains 17 residues. In germline, CDR1 is SGHDN, CDR2 FVKESK. Trimming took 4 bases from V and 4 from J, leaving 20 bases between them. CDR3 nucleotide sequence: TGTGCCAGCAGCCGGACAGGGACTATCGGGTTATACAATGAGCAGTTCTTC. Amino acid sequence: CASSRTGTIGLYNEQFF. The full variable domain, rest sourced from reference TRBV14 and TRBJ2-1, is EAGVTQFPSHSVIEKGQTVTLRCDPISGHDNLYWYRRVMGKEIKFLLHFVKESKQDESGMPNNRFLAERTGGTYSTLKVQPAELEDSGVYFCASSRTGTIGLYNEQFFGPGTRLTVL.

The chain couples TRBV19 to TRBJ2-6; possibly TRBD1 for D (5 bases). This CDR3 spans 17 amino acids. V lost 1 base and J 0 bases, leaving 10 bases between the germline ends. Germline assignment: CDR1 LNHDA and CDR2 SQIVND (reference sequence). The chain's CDR3 is CASSIVTGASGANVLTF. DNA for the CDR3: TGTGCCAGTAGTATAGTAACAGGAGCCTCTGGGGCCAACGTCCTGACTTTC. The full variable domain, in which reference TRBV19 and TRBJ2-6 provide the parts outside the CDR3, is DGGITQSPKYLFRKEGQNVTLSCEQNLNHDAMYWYRQDPGQGLRLIYYSQIVNDFQKGDIAEGYSVSREKKESFPLTVTSAQKNPTAFYLCASSIVTGASGANVLTFGAGSRLTVL.

Only a few counts were recorded for this clone. The chain joins TRBV5-5 to TRBJ2-3, with D perhaps matching TRBD1 (6 bases). Trimming shortened V by 7 bases and J by 4 bases, and 16 bases separated the two germline ends. The CDR3 runs 14 residues. Germline lookup yields CDR1 SGHKS and CDR2 YYEKEE (reference sequence). The CDR3 DNA follows: TGTGCCAGCTCCCTGGGGTGGGGGCCAGATACGCAGTATTTT. It codes for CASSLGWGPDTQYF.

The chain combines TRBV5-1 with TRBJ2-1; 9 bases agree with TRBD2. The CDR3 extends over 18 amino acids. In germline, CDR1 is SGHRS, CDR2 YFSETQ. The trim removed 0 bases at V and 6 bases at J, leaving 13 bases unmatched. The CDR3 DNA reads as TGCGCCAGCAGCTTGGCAATCTTCGGGGCGGGAGGGCGCAATGAGCAGTTCTTC. Residues: CASSLAIFGAGGRNEQFF.

This rearrangement joins TRBV10-3 to TRBJ1-4, with 7 bases fitting TRBD1. The length of the CDR3 is 15 residues. With 3 bases clipped from V and 5 bases from J, the junction kept 6 bases outside the gene matches. Germline V gene sequence: CDR1 ENHRY, CDR2 SYGVKD. The chain's CDR3 is CAISDSGTANEKLFF. Written as DNA, the CDR3 is TGTGCCATCAGTGATTCCGGGACAGCGAATGAAAAACTGTTTTTT.

The chain recombines TRBV5-6 with TRBJ2-3; D is undetermined. V lost 7 bases and J lost 6, with 18 bases in between. The length of the CDR3 is 14 residues. The germline V gene has CDR1 SGHDT and CDR2 YYEEEE. Here the CDR3 reads CASLLGASLDTQYF. In DNA form, the CDR3 reads TGTGCCAGCCTCTTAGGAGCGAGCCTGGATACGCAGTATTTT.

V is TRBV12-5 and J is TRBJ2-1; 9 positions match TRBD1. With V trimmed by 6 bases and J by 7 bases, 7 bases remained unmatched. Germline V lookup: CDR1 LGHNT, CDR2 FRNRAP. This CDR3 contains 14 residues. The CDR3 sequence is CASGRGQGMNEQFF. CDR3 DNA sequence: TGTGCTAGTGGCCGGGGACAGGGCATGAATGAGCAGTTCTTC.

V and J are TRBV11-3 and TRBJ1-3; 7 positions agree with TRBD1. Germline lookup yields CDR1 SGHNT and CDR2 YENEEA. Trimming at V came to 4 bases and at J to 0 bases, leaving 6 bases not matched to a gene. This CDR3 is built from 16 residues. Written as DNA, the CDR3 is TGTGCCAGCAGCTCCGACCAGGGGGTCTCTGGAAACACCATATATTTT. Translating gives CASSSDQGVSGNTIYF. Full variable domain (outside the CDR3, taken from reference TRBV11-3 and TRBJ1-3): EAGVVQSPRYKIIEKKQPVAFWCNPISGHNTLYWYLQNLGQGPELLIRYENEEAVDDSQLPKDRFSAERLKGVDSTLKIQPAELGDSAVYLCASSSDQGVSGNTIYFGEGSWLTVV.

The rearrangement links TRBV29-1 to TRBJ1-1; the D is unclear. V was cut by 4 bases and J by 1 base, with 16 bases left in between. Per the germline V gene, CDR1 is SQVTM and CDR2 is ANQGSEA. This CDR3 comprises 15 residues. For the CDR3, the DNA is TGCAGCGTTGTATATCGGACGGGAGAGAACACTGAAGCTTTCTTT. The encoded protein is CSVVYRTGENTEAFF.

This rearrangement joins TRBV27 to TRBJ2-2, with D maybe TRBD2 (5 bases). This CDR3 has 14 residues. Germline V gives CDR1 MNHEY, CDR2 SMNVEV (reference sequence). V was pared by 5 bases and J by 7 bases, with 14 bases between. This chain's CDR3 is CASSGGSKGGELFF. As DNA, the CDR3 is TGTGCCAGCAGTGGTGGGAGCAAAGGCGGGGAGCTGTTTTTT.